One sample yielded the 21 T cell receptor beta chains listed below, sequenced in a study of molecular identifiers for immune sequencing clone quantification. MiXCR was run by TCRdb on the PCR reads, yielding one entry per CDR3 protein. The data show more than 300,000 distinct CDR3 sequences, with 20% to 25% seen just once and 0.81% held by the top ten. What was sequenced was naive CD8+ T cells from blood, with Jurkat cell RNA spiked in. Subset in this sample: FACS-sorted CD8+CD4-CCR7+CD45RA+ naive T cells. These receptors were taken from a human donor in good health. Some libraries in this study had Jurkat cell RNA spiked in.

This clonotype was seen many times. The chain employs TRBV2 and TRBJ1-5; 7 nucleotides match TRBD1. CDR3 length equals 13 residues. J lost 3 bases, V lost 9 bases, and 5 bases had no gene match. Per germline, CDR1 SNHLY and CDR2 FYNNEI. Here the CDR3 DNA reads TGTGCCAGTTCGGGACAGAACAATCAGCCCCAGCATTTT. Its translation is CASSGQNNQPQHF.

This clonotype was detected many times. This sequence joins TRBV27 and TRBJ2-2, with 11 bases aligning to TRBD1. The trim removed 5 bases at V and 3 bases at J, leaving 5 bases unmatched. The V gene's germline CDR1 is MNHEY and CDR2 SMNVEV (reference sequence). CDR3 length: 16 amino acids. The DNA for the CDR3 is TGTGCCAGCAGTCCTCGGACAGGGGGCTACACCGGGGAGCTGTTTTTT. Its protein product is CASSPRTGGYTGELFF.

This clonotype was seen many times. The chain employs TRBV4-1 and TRBJ1-1; 8 nucleotides match TRBD1. J lost 0 bases, V lost 0 bases, and 12 bases had no gene match. The CDR3 is 19 residues long. Germline V gives CDR1 MGHRA, CDR2 YSYEKL. DNA for the CDR3: TGCGCCAGCAGCCAAGACCCCGCGGACAGGGAAAAAATGAACACTGAAGCTTTCTTT. Translating gives CASSQDPADREKMNTEAFF.

There are a few counts of this clonotype. The chain couples TRBV12-3 or TRBV12-4 to TRBJ2-3; D is perhaps TRBD1 (5 bases). The germline V and J ends were trimmed by 5 bases and 0 bases, with 15 bases remaining between them. The CDR3 length is 16 residues. The CDR3 nucleotides read TGTGCCAGCAGTCTCAAGGACAAGCCTAGCACAGATACGCAGTATTTT. Translated, it gives CASSLKDKPSTDTQYF.

V gene TRBV4-1 combines with J gene TRBJ1-1; D ambiguous. The CDR3 is 14 amino acids. V gave up 6 bases and J gave up 4 bases, with 15 bases separating them. From germline, CDR1 is MGHRA and CDR2 YSYEKL. The CDR3 bases are TGCGCCAGCAGACTAGACCCAATGGGCACTGAAGCTTTCTTT. As protein: CASRLDPMGTEAFF.

Turning to this clonotype: It may be a read error: a sequence one base away is much more abundant. The chain combines TRBV11-2 with TRBJ2-1; D is unresolved. Germline CDR1 is SGHAT and CDR2 is FQNNGV. The CDR3 sequence is 13 residues long. The chain's CDR3 is CASSASSYNGQFF. CDR3 nucleotide sequence: TGTGCCAGCAGTGCAAGCTCCTACAATGGGCAGTTCTTC.

Many counts were recorded for this clonotype. The chain is built from TRBV7-6 and TRBJ1-6, with a possible D match to TRBD1 (5 bases). V lost 1 base to trimming and J lost 8 bases, with 9 bases between them. The germline V gene encodes CDR1 SGHVS and CDR2 FNYEAQ. CDR3 length: 14 residues. The chain's CDR3 is CASSLGGADSPLHF. CDR3 coding DNA: TGTGCCAGCAGCTTAGGGGGCGCAGATTCACCCCTCCACTTT.

This clonotype was picked up many times. This chain connects TRBV6-6 to TRBJ1-5; unclear D gene. Trimming left V 6 bases short and J 5 bases short, with 29 bases between. The CDR3 length is 19 residues. CDR1 is MNHNY, CDR2 SVGAGI, per germline (reference sequence). CDR3 in amino acids: CASSHSGDPQLNVYQPQHF. DNA for the CDR3: TGTGCCAGCAGCCACTCCGGGGATCCCCAGTTGAATGTGTATCAGCCCCAGCATTTT.

The rearrangement links TRBV7-9 to TRBJ2-3; TRBD2 agrees at 8 bases. CDR1 is SEHNR, CDR2 FQNEAQ, per germline (reference sequence). The CDR3 runs to 15 residues. The ends lost 6 bases at V and 4 bases at J; junction bases unmatched: 9. The CDR3 DNA is TGTGCCAGCAGAGGCAAGCGGGAGTACCCAGATACGCAGTATTTT. This gives the protein CASRGKREYPDTQYF.

Worth noting for this clonotype: With a much larger clone just one base away, this may be a read error. The gene calls are TRBV5-1 and TRBJ1-1; possible D gene TRBD1, 5 bases. The CDR3 is made up of 16 amino acids. The V gene's germline CDR1 is SGHRS and CDR2 YFSETQ. CDR3 sequence reads: CASSAGGAGMNTETFF. CDR3 nucleotides: TGCGCCAGCAGCGCTGGCGGGGCAGGCATGAACACTGAAACTTTCTTT.

A word on this clonotype: A much more abundant neighbour one base away suggests this may be a read error. The V gene is TRBV14, the J gene TRBJ1-1, with D unclear. V was trimmed by 4 bases and J by 10 bases, leaving 16 bases between them. In germline, CDR1 is SGHDN, CDR2 FVKESK. This CDR3 region has 13 residues. The CDR3 sequence: CASSLLRTQGAFF. CDR3 coding DNA: TGTGCCAGCAGCCTCCTCCGAACACAAGGAGCTTTCTTT.

This clonotype appeared many times. The chain has TRBV29-1 and TRBJ2-3; 12 bases agree with TRBD2. The J segment lost 6 bases and the V segment lost 2 bases, leaving 6 bases of the junction unmatched. CDR3 length: 15 residues. Germline CDR1 SQVTM, CDR2 ANQGSEA. CDR3 protein: CSVETLAGGSDTQYF. For the CDR3, the DNA is TGCAGCGTTGAAACCCTAGCGGGAGGGTCCGATACGCAGTATTTT.

Worth noting for this clonotype: A much larger clone sits a single nucleotide away, making a read error possible. This chain uses TRBV7-2 with TRBJ1-1; D not resolved. V gave up 5 bases and J gave up 6 bases, with 22 bases separating them. Germline CDR1 SGHTA, CDR2 FQGNSA. This CDR3 is built from 16 residues. The CDR3 DNA reads TGTGCCAGCAGCCAAGCTTTTCCGATCGGTTGGCCTGAAGCTTTCTTT. This translates into CASSQAFPIGWPEAFF.

This clonotype was recorded many times. V is TRBV20-1 and J is TRBJ2-7, with no clear D. V gave up 3 bases and J gave up 2 bases, with 11 bases separating them. The CDR3 has 13 amino acids. Germline V gene data show CDR1 as DFQATT and CDR2 as SNEGSKA (reference sequence). The CDR3 DNA sequence: TGCAGTGCTAGCGGGCTAATTACCTACGAGCAGTACTTC. Protein sequence: CSASGLITYEQYF.

In this sample, this clonotype turned up many times. This chain joins TRBV13 and TRBJ2-3; D gene ambiguous. This CDR3 is built from 15 residues. Between the trimmed V and J ends, which lost 0 bases and 0 bases, there was a span of 7 bases. Germline lookup yields CDR1 PRHDT and CDR2 FYEKMQ (reference sequence). The CDR3 sequence: CASSLGVDSTDTQYF. The CDR3 DNA reads TGTGCCAGCAGCTTAGGTGTGGATAGCACAGATACGCAGTATTTT.

This clonotype was observed at least ten times. The J gene is TRBJ1-1, the V gene TRBV7-2, with D possibly TRBD1 on 6 matching bases. Trimming shortened V by 3 bases and J by 0 bases, and 23 bases separated the two germline ends. Germline CDR1 is SGHTA and CDR2 is FQGNSA. This CDR3 region has 19 residues. The CDR3 protein is CASSFYLFPGTPMNTEAFF. CDR3 nucleotides: TGTGCCAGCAGCTTTTATTTGTTTCCCGGGACACCGATGAACACTGAAGCTTTCTTT.

The V gene is TRBV20-1, the J gene TRBJ2-1; 8 nucleotides agree with TRBD2. Trimming at V came to 5 bases and at J to 2 bases, leaving 8 bases not matched to a gene. In germline, CDR1 is DFQATT, CDR2 SNEGSKA (reference sequence). This CDR3 is built from 15 residues. CDR3 protein: CSASSLAGPYNEQFF. The CDR3 DNA reads as TGCAGTGCTTCCTCCTTAGCGGGGCCCTACAATGAGCAGTTCTTC.

The V gene is TRBV4-3, the J gene TRBJ2-7; 7 bases align to TRBD2. Trimming removed 3 bases from V and 5 bases from J; junction bases left unmatched: 16. CDR3 size: 17 residues. The germline V gene encodes CDR1 LGHNA and CDR2 YSLEER. The CDR3 here is CASSHGVASGGENEQYF. Here the CDR3 DNA reads TGCGCCAGCAGCCATGGGGTGGCTAGCGGAGGGGAAAACGAGCAGTACTTC.

At least ten counts were recorded for this clonotype. V is TRBV4-1 and J is TRBJ1-6, with D uncertain. Germline values: CDR1 MGHRA, CDR2 YSYEKL. The CDR3 loop spans 15 amino acids. V lost 0 bases and J 10 bases, leaving 13 bases between the germline ends. The CDR3 sequence: CASSQDFQRYSPLHF. In DNA, the CDR3 is TGCGCCAGCAGCCAAGATTTCCAAAGGTACTCACCCCTCCACTTT.

As for this clonotype: Given a much more abundant clone one base away, this may be a read error. V gene TRBV5-4 combines with J gene TRBJ2-5; TRBD1 aligns across 9 bases. CDR1 SGHNT and CDR2 YYREEE come from the germline V gene (reference sequence). The CDR3 is 15 amino acids. The DNA of the CDR3 is TGTGCCAGCAGCGTGAACAGGGGGCGCGTAGAGGCCCAGTACTTC. Protein sequence: CASSVNRGRVEAQYF.

The chain uses TRBV6-2 or TRBV6-3 and TRBJ2-5; TRBD1 aligns across 9 bases. The ends lost 4 bases at V and 5 bases at J; junction bases unmatched: 11. This CDR3 region has 16 residues. The germline V gene has CDR1 MNHEY and CDR2 SVGEGT. CDR3 nucleotides: TGTGCCAGCAGTTCCACGATACAGGGGGCGGGGGAGACCCAGTACTTC. Its translation is CASSSTIQGAGETQYF.